Listed below are T cell receptor beta chains from one sample, sequenced in a study of shared clonotypes between healthy human individuals. Assay: immunoSEQ multiplex PCR; the TCRdb copy retains only in-frame clones and omits some. The data hold 2 million or so clones, with about 95% observed a single time. The sequenced material came from naive CD8+ T cells sorted from blood. These receptors all stem from a man aged 18 to 29 in good health. The CDR3 runs from the conserved cysteine through the conserved F or W.

j_gene: TRBJ2-7
len: 14
v_gene: TRBV27
CDR3aa: CASSLFGPAYEQYF

j_gene: TRBJ1-2
len: 13
v_gene: TRBV30
CDR3aa: CAQTALANYGYTF

j_gene: TRBJ1-2
len: 13
v_gene: TRBV6-1
CDR3aa: CASKDREHYGYTF

j_gene: TRBJ1-2
len: 14
v_gene: TRBV28
CDR3aa: CASSLTGGYYGYTF

j_gene: TRBJ2-3
len: 13
v_gene: TRBV7-7
CDR3aa: CASSLTPPDTQYF

j_gene: TRBJ1-1
len: 13
v_gene: TRBV4-1
CDR3aa: CASSQAQTTEAFF

j_gene: TRBJ1-6
len: 14
v_gene: TRBV19
CDR3aa: CASSILGNNSPLHF

j_gene: TRBJ2-2
len: 12
v_gene: TRBV30
CDR3aa: CAWNGVSGELFF

j_gene: TRBJ1-1
len: 12
v_gene: TRBV7-6
CDR3aa: CASSSSGTEAFF

j_gene: TRBJ2-7
len: 14
v_gene: TRBV4-1
CDR3aa: CASSQDLWGYEQYF